This T cell receptor beta chain came from a study of EBV T-cell therapy then PD-1 blockade in nasopharyngeal carcinoma. TCRdb's table, derived via immunoSEQ multiplex PCR, lists solely in-frame clones and lacks some. The data hold about 20,000 clones, with about 80% observed a single time. Notes on this clone: The antigen remains unidentified.

CDR3 length: 12 amino acids. Trimming removed 0 bases at V and 10 bases at J, with 4 bases between. Looked up from germline, CDR1 is MNHEY and CDR2 is SVGEGT. This sample's time point: 266 days after commencement of treatment, after nivolumab therapy. Treatment noted: AdE1-LMPpoly-expanded autologous EBV-specific T-cell therapy followed by anti-PD-1 nivolumab. The clonotype originates from a man in his forties or fifties with nasopharyngeal carcinoma. The chain uses TRBV6-2 or TRBV6-3 and TRBJ1-6; no definite D call. The sample consisted of CD8+ T cells from blood, taken at roughly day 270 from a patient whose treatment included autologous EBV-specific T cells and nivolumab. In DNA form, the CDR3 reads TGTGCCAGCAGTTACTCGGGCTCACCCCTCCACTTT. It specifies CASSYSGSPLHF.